The sequence of this T cell receptor beta chain was determined in a study of cytomegalovirus exposure and HLA in healthy donors. As for the study in general: Among about 190 million T cells, an earlier analysis found 117 million unique TCR beta sequences. Study conclusions and caveats: Data from an earlier analysis indicated that most TCR beta V segments were productive either about 90% or about 30% of the time. Investigators reported 164 TCR beta chains as tied to cytomegalovirus. As a later analysis showed, several of the most significant clusters appeared to be linked to common viral pathogens.

With regard to this clone: No antigen is known for it.

The CDR3 sequence is 13 residues long. V lost 5 bases, J lost 2 bases, and 10 bases lay in between. Looked up from germline, CDR1 is ENHRY and CDR2 is SYGVKD. Amplification used 60 Vbeta primers and 13 Jbeta primers. Here immunoSEQ multiplex PCR was the method, and the copy in TCRdb shows in-frame clones only, minus some. The repertoire holds about 82,000 clones, with roughly 80% as singletons. V gene TRBV10-3 combines with J gene TRBJ2-7; possibly TRBD1 for D (6 bases). This TCR was sampled from a man aged 50 to 59 in good health and CMV-seronegative. Sequencing was performed on PBMCs. The CDR3 DNA reads as TGTGCCATCAGTATGACAGGCCCCTACGAGCAGTACTTC. This codes for CAISMTGPYEQYF.